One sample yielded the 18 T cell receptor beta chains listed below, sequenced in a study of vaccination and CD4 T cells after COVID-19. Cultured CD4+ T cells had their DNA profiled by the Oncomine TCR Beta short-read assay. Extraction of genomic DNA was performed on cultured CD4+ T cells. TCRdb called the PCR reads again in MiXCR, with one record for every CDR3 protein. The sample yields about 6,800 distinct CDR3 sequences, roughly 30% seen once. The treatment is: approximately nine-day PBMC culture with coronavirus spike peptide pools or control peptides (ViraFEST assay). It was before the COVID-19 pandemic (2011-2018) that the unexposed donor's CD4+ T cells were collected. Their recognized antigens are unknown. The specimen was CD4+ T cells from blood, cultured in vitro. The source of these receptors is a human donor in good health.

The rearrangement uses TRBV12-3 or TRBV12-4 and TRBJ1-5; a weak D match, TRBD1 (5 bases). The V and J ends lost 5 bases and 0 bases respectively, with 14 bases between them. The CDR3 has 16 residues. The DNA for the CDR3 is TGTGCCAGCAGTACCCGACAGACCGATAGCAATCAGCCCCAGCATTTT. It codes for CASSTRQTDSNQPQHF.

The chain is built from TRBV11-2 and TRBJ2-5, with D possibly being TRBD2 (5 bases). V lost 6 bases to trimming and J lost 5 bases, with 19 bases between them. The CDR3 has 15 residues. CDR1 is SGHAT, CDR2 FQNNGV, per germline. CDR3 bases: TGTGCCAGCAGGAAGAGGGTGCTCAGCGTGGAGACCCAGTACTTC. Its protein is CASRKRVLSVETQYF.

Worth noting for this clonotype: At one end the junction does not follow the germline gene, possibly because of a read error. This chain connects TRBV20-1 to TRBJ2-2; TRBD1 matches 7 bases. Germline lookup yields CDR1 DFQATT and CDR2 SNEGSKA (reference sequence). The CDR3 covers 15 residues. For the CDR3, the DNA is TGCAGTGCTAGAGAGACACAGGGGATCACCGGGAAGCTGTTTTTT. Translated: CSARETQGITGKLFF.

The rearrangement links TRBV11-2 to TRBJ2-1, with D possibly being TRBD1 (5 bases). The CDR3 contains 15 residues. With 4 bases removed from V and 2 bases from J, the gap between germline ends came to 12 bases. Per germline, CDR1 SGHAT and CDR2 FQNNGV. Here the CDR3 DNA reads TGTGCCAGCAGCTATACAGGTTCCCCCTACAATGAGCAGTTCTTC. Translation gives CASSYTGSPYNEQFF.

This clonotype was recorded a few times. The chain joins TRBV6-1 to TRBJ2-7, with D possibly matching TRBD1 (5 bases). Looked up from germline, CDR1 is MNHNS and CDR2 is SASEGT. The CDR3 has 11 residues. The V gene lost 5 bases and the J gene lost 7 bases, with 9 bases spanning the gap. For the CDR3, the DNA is TGTGCCAGCAGTCCGTCAGGGGAGCAGTACTTC. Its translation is CASSPSGEQYF.

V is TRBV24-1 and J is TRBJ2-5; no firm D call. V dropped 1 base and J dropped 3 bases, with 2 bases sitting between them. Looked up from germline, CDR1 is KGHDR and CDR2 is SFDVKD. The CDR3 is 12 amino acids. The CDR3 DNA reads TGTGCCACCAGTGATTTAGAAGAGACCCAGTACTTC. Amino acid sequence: CATSDLEETQYF.

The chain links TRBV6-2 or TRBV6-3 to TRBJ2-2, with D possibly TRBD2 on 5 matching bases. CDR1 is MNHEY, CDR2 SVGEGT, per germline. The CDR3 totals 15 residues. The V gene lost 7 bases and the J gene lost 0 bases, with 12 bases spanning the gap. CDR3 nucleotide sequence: TGTGCCAGCATGAGGGCAACCCCGAACACCGGGGAGCTGTTTTTT. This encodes CASMRATPNTGELFF.

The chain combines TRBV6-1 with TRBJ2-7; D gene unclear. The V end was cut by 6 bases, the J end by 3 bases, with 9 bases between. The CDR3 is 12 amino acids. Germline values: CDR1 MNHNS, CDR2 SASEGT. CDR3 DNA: TGTGCCAGCAGCGAGAGCTACTACGAGCAGTACTTC. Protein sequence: CASSESYYEQYF.

The chain's CDR3 is CASSIRNEQFF. The CDR3 DNA follows: TGTGCCAGTAGTATAAGGAATGAGCAGTTCTTC. The chain recombines TRBV19 with TRBJ2-1; D is unresolved. The germline V gene has CDR1 LNHDA and CDR2 SQIVND (reference sequence). V lost 2 bases, J lost 7 bases, and 3 bases lay in between. The CDR3 loop spans 11 amino acids.

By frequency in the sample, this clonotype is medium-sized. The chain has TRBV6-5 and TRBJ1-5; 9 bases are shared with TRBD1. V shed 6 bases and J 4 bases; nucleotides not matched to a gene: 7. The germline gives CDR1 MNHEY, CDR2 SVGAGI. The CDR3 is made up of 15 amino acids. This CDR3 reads CASRYTGGFNQPQHF. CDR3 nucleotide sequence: TGTGCCAGCAGATACACAGGGGGCTTTAATCAGCCCCAGCATTTT.

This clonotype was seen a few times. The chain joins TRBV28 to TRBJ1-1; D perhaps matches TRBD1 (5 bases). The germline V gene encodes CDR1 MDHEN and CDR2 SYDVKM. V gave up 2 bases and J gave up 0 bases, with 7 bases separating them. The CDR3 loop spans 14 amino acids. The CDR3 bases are TGTGCCAGCAGTTTAAGGGGCGTGAACACTGAAGCTTTCTTT. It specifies CASSLRGVNTEAFF. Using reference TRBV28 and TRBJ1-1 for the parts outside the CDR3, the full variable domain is DVKVTQSSRYLVKRTGEKVFLECVQDMDHENMFWYRQDPGLGLRLIYFSYDVKMKEKGDIPEGYSVSREKKERFSLILESASTNQTSMYLCASSLRGVNTEAFFGQGTRLTVV.

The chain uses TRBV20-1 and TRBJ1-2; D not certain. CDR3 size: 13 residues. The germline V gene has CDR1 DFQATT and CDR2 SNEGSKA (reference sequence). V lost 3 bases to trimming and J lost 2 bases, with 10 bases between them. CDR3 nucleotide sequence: TGCAGTGCTAGGAACCCTAACAACTATGGCTACACCTTC. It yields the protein CSARNPNNYGYTF.

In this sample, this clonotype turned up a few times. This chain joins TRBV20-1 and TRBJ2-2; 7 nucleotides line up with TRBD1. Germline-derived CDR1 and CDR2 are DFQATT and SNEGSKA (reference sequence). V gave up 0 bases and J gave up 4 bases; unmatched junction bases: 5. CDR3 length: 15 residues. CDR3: CSARETQGITGELFF. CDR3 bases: TGCAGTGCTAGAGAGACACAGGGGATCACCGGGGAGCTGTTTTTT.

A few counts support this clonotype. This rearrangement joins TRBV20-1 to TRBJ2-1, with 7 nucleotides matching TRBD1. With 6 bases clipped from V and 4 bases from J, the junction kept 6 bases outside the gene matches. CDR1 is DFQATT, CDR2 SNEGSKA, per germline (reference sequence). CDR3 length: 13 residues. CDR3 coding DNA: TGCAGTGCCGAGGGGGCAGGGTACAATGAGCAGTTCTTC. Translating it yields CSAEGAGYNEQFF.

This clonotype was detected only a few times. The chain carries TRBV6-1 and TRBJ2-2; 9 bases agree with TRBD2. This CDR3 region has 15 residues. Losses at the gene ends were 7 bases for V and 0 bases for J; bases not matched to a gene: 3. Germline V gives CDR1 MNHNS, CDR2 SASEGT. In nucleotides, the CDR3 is TGTGCCAGCACCGGACTAGCGCCGAACACCGGGGAGCTGTTTTTT. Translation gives CASTGLAPNTGELFF.

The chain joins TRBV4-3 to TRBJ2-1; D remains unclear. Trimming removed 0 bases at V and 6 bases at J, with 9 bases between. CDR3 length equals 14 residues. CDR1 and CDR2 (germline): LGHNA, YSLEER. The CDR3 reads CASSQDHLSNEQFF. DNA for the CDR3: TGCGCCAGCAGCCAAGATCATCTCTCCAATGAGCAGTTCTTC.

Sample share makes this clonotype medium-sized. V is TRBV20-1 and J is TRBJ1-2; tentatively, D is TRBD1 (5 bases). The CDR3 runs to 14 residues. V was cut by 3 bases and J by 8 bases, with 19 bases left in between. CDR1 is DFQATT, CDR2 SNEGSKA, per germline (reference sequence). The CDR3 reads CSARKKQVSGGYTF. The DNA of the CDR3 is TGCAGTGCTAGGAAAAAACAGGTCTCAGGGGGCTACACCTTC.

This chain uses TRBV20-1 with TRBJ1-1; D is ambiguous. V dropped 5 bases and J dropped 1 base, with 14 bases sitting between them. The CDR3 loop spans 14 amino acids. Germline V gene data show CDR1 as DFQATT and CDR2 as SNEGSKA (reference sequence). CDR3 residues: CSAPFRLSNTEAFF. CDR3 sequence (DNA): TGCAGTGCTCCCTTCCGACTGTCGAACACTGAAGCTTTCTTT.